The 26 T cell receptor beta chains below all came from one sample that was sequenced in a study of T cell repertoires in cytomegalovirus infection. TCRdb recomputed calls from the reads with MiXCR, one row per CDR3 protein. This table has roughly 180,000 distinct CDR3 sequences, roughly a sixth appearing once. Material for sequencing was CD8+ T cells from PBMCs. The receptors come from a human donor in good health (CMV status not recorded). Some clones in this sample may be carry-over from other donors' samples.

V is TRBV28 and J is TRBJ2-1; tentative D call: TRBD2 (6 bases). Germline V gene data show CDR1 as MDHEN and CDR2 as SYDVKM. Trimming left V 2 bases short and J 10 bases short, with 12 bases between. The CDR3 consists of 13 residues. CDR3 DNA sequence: TGTGCCAGCAGTTTACCGGGGGTCAGGGAGCAGTTCTTC. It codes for CASSLPGVREQFF.

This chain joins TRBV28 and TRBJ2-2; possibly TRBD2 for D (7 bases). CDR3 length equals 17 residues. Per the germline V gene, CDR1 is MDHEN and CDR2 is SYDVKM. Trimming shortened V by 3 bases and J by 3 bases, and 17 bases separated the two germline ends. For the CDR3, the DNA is TGTGCCAGCAGTTTGAGGGGGGGCGAACTCGACACCGGGGAGCTGTTTTTT. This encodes CASSLRGGELDTGELFF. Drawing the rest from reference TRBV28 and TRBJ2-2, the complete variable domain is DVKVTQSSRYLVKRTGEKVFLECVQDMDHENMFWYRQDPGLGLRLIYFSYDVKMKEKGDIPEGYSVSREKKERFSLILESASTNQTSMYLCASSLRGGELDTGELFFGEGSRLTVL.

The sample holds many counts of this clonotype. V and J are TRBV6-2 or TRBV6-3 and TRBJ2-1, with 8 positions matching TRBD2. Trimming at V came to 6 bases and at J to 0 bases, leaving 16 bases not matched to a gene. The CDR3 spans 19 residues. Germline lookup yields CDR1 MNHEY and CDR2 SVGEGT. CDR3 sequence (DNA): TGTGCCAGCAGACCCACAACCAATATAGCGGGGAGCTCCTACAATGAGCAGTTCTTC. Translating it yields CASRPTTNIAGSSYNEQFF.

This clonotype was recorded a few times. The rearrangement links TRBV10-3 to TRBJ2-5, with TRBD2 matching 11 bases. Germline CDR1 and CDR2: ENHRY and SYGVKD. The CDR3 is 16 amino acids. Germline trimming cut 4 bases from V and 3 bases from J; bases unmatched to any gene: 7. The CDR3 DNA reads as TGTGCCATCAGTGGAGAGGCTAGCGGGGGGAAAGAGACCCAGTACTTC. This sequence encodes CAISGEASGGKETQYF.

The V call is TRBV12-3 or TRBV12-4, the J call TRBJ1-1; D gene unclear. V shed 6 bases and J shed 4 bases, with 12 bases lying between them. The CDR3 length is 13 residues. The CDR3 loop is CASSPPEITEAFF. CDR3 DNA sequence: TGTGCCAGCAGCCCTCCTGAGATCACTGAAGCTTTCTTT.

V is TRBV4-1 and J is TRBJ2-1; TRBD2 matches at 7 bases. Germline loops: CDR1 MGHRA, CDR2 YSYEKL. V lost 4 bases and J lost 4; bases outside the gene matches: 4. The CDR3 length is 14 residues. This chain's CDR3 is CASSLGGEYNEQFF. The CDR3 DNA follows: TGCGCCAGCAGCCTGGGGGGGGAGTACAATGAGCAGTTCTTC.

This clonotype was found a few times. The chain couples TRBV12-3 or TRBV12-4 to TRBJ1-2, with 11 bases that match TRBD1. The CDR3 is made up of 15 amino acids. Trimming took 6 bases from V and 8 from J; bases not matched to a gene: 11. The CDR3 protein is CASSLDRGRRFGYTF. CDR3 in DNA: TGTGCCAGCAGCCTGGACAGGGGGCGTAGATTCGGCTACACCTTC.

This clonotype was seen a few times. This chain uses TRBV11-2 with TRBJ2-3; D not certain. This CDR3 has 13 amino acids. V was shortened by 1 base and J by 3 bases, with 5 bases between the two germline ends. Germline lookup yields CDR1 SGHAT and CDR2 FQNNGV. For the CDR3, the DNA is TGTGCCAGCAGCTTAGTAATGACAGATACGCAGTATTTT. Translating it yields CASSLVMTDTQYF.

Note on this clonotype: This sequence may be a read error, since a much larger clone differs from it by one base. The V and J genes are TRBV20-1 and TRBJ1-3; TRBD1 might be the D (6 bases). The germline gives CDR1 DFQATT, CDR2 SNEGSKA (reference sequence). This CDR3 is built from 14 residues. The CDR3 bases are TGCAGTGCTAGGGACAGAAACTCTGAAAACACCATATATTTT. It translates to CSARDRNSENTIYF.

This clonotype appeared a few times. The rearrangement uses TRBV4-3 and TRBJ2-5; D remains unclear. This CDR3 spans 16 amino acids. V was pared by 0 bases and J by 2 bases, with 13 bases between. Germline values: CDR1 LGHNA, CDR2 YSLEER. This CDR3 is CASSQDKANMQETQYF. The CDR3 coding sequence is TGCGCCAGCAGCCAAGATAAGGCGAACATGCAAGAGACCCAGTACTTC.

The DNA of the CDR3 is TGTGCCAGCAGCCTCGAAATTGGCCTCGGGGGCGAGCAGTACTTC. It specifies CASSLEIGLGGEQYF. The rearrangement links TRBV7-2 to TRBJ2-7, with D tentatively TRBD2 (6 bases). Trimming removed 5 bases at V and 6 bases at J, with 20 bases between. The CDR3 is 15 residues long. CDR1 is SGHTA and CDR2 is FQGNSA in the germline V gene.

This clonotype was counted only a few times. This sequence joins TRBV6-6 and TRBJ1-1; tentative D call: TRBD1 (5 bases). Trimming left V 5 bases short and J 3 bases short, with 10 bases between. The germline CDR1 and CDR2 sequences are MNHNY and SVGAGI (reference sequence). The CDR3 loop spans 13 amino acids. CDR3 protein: CASSKGVDTEAFF. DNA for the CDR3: TGTGCCAGCAGTAAAGGGGTAGACACTGAAGCTTTCTTT.

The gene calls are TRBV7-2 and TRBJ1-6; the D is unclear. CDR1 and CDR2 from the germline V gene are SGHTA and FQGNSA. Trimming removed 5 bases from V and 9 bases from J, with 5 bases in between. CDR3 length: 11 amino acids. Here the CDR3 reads CASSAGSPLHF. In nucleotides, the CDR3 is TGTGCCAGCAGCGCCGGTTCACCCCTCCACTTT. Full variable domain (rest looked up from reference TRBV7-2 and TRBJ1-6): GAGVSQSPSNKVTEKGKDVELRCDPISGHTALYWYRQSLGQGLEFLIYFQGNSAPDKSGLPSDRFSAERTGGSVSTLTIQRTQQEDSAVYLCASSAGSPLHFGNGTRLTVT.

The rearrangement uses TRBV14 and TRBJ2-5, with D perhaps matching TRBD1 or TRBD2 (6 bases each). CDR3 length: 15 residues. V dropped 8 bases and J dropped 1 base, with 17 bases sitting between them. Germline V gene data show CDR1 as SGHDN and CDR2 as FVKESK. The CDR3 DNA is TGTGCCAGCGCCCAACATCGGGGGCCCCAAGAGACCCAGTACTTC. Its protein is CASAQHRGPQETQYF.

CDR3 protein: CASPNQRRGGANVLTF. The CDR3 nucleotides read TGTGCCAGCCCGAACCAAAGGAGAGGGGGGGCCAACGTCCTGACTTTC. The chain employs TRBV12-3 or TRBV12-4 and TRBJ2-6, with D perhaps matching TRBD2 (5 bases). The CDR3 consists of 16 residues. Trimming pared 8 bases from V and 4 bases from J, leaving 18 bases between.

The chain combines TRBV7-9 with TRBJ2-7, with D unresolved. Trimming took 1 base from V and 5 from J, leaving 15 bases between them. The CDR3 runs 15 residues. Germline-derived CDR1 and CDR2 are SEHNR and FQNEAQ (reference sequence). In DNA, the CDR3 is TGTGCCAGCAGCTTAGTAGATACCCTGAAGAACGAGCAGTACTTC. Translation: CASSLVDTLKNEQYF.

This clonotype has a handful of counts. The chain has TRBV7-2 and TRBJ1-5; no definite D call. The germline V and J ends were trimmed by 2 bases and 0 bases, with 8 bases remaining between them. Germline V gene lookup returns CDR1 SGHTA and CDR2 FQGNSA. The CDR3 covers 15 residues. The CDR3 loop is CASSLSQYSNQPQHF. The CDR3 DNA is TGTGCCAGCAGCTTATCCCAATATAGCAATCAGCCCCAGCATTTT.

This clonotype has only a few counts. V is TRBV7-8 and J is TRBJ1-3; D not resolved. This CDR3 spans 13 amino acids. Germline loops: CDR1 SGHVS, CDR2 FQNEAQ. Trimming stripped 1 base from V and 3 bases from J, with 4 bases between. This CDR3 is CASSLDGGNTIYF. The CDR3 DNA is TGTGCCAGCAGCTTAGACGGTGGAAACACCATATATTTT.

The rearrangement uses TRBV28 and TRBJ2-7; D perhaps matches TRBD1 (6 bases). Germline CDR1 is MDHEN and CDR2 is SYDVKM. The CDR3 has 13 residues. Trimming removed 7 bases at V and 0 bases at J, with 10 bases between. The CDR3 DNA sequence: TGTGCCAGCACCGGGACATTCTCCTACGAGCAGTACTTC. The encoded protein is CASTGTFSYEQYF. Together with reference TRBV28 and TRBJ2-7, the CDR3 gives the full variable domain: DVKVTQSSRYLVKRTGEKVFLECVQDMDHENMFWYRQDPGLGLRLIYFSYDVKMKEKGDIPEGYSVSREKKERFSLILESASTNQTSMYLCASTGTFSYEQYFGPGTRLTVT.

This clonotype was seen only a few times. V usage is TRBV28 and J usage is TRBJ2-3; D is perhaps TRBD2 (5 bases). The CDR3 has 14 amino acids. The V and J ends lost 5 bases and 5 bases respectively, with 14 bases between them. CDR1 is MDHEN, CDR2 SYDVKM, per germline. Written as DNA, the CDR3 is TGTGCCAGCAGTCCCCCGGGGTCGGTAGATACGCAGTATTTT. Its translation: CASSPPGSVDTQYF.

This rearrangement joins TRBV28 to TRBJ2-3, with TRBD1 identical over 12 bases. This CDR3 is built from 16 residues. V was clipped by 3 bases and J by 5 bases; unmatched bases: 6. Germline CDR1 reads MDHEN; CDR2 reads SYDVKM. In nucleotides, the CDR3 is TGTGCCAGCAGTTTTCCGGGACAGGGGGCCCGAGATACGCAGTATTTT. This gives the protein CASSFPGQGARDTQYF.

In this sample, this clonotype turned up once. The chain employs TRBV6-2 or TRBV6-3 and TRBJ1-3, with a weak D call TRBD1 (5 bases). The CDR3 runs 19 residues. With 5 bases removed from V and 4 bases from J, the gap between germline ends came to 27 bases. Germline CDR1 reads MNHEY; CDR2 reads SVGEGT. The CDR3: CASSLDRQGPYYDGNTIYF. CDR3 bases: TGTGCCAGCAGTCTCGACAGACAAGGGCCTTATTACGACGGAAACACCATATATTTT.

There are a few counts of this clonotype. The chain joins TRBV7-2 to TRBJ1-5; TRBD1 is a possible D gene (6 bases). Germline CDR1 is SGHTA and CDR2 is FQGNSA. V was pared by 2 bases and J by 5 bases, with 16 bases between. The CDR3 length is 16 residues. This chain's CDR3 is CASSLKGQGYDQPQHF. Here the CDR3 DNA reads TGTGCCAGCAGCTTAAAGGGCCAGGGGTACGATCAGCCCCAGCATTTT.

DNA for the CDR3: TGTGCCAGCAGTTTATTTCGGCAGAGAAACTATGGCTACACCTTC. Translating gives CASSLFRQRNYGYTF. This chain connects TRBV28 to TRBJ1-2; D is uncertain. The germline V gene has CDR1 MDHEN and CDR2 SYDVKM. The ends were cut back, 1 base at V and 2 bases at J, with 11 bases in the middle. The length of the CDR3 is 15 residues.

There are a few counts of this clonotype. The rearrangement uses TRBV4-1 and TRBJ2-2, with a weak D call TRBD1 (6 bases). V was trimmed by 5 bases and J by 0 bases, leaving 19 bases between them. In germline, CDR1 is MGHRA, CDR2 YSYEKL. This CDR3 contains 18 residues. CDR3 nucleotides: TGCGCCAGCAGCTTCCGGGACACCCCTTTCGCGAACACCGGGGAGCTGTTTTTT. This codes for CASSFRDTPFANTGELFF.

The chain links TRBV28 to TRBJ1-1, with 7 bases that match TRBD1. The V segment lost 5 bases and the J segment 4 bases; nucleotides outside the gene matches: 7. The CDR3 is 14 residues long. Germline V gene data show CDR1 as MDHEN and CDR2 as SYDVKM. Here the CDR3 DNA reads TGTGCCAGCAGTGACAGGGTCCGGGGCACTGAAGCTTTCTTT. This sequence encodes CASSDRVRGTEAFF.